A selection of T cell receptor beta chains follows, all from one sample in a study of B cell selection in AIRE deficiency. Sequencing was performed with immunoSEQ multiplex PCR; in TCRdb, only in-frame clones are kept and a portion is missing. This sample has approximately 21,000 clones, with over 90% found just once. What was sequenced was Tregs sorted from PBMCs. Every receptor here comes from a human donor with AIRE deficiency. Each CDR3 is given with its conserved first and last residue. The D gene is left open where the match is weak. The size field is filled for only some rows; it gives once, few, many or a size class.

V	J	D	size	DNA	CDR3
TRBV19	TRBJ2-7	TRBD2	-	TGTGCCAGTAGTAAAGGACCGGGACTAGCGGATTACGAGCAGTACTTC	CASSKGPGLADYEQYF
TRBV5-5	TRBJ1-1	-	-	TGTGCCAGCAGCTTTCGTTTGGCGGCTCCGAACACTGAAGCTTTCTTT	CASSFRLAAPNTEAFF
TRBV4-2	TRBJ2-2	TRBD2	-	TGTGCCAGCAGCCCACTAGCGGGAGGTGGGGAGCTGTTTTTT	CASSPLAGGGELFF
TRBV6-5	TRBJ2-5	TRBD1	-	TGTGCCAGCAGTTACAGTCCAGGGGGCGGCCAAGAGACCCAGTACTTC	CASSYSPGGGQETQYF
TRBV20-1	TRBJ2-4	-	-	TGCAGTGCTAGGCGGGTGGACATTCAGTACTTC	CSARRVDIQYF
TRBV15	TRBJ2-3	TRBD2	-	TGTGCCACCAGCAGGGCCCTAGCGGGAGGGCCAGATACGCAGTATTTT	CATSRALAGGPDTQYF
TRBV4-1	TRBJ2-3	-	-	TGCGCCAGCAGCCAAGTGGCTCGACTAGTACGGACAGATACGCAGTATTTT	CASSQVARLVRTDTQYF
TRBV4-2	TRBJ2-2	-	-	TGTGCCACCCAGGCCCCTCCTTTGAACACCGGGGAGCTGTTTTTT	CATQAPPLNTGELFF
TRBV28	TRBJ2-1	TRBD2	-	TGTGCCAGCAGGAACGGGGGGGGACTAGCGGGGGTAGGCGCCTACAATGAGCAGTTCTTC	CASRNGGGLAGVGAYNEQFF
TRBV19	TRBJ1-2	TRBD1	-	TGTGCCACCCAGGGGGGCGGTGGCTACACCTTC	CATQGGGGYTF
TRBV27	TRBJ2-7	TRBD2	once	TGTGCCAGCAGTGTGGGACTAGCGGGATACGAGCAGTACTTC	CASSVGLAGYEQYF
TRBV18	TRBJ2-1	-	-	TGTGCCAGCTCACGAGGCCTCGGGGGCAATGAGCAGTTCTTC	CASSRGLGGNEQFF
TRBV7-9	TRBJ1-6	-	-	TGTGCCAGCAGCTTATGGGGTCCCCTCCACTTT	CASSLWGPLHF
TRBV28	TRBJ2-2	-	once	TGTGCCAGCAGTTTAGCGGGAAACACCGGGGAGCTGTTTTTT	CASSLAGNTGELFF
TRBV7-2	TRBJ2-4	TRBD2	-	TGTGCCAGCAGCTTCACTTGGACTAGCGCCATTCAGTACTTC	CASSFTWTSAIQYF
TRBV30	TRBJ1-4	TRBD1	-	TGTGCCTGGAGTACGACGGGACAGTTCCGTGAAAAACTGTTTTTT	CAWSTTGQFREKLFF
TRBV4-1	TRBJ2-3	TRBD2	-	TGCGCCAGCAGCCAAGACCTAGCGGGAGGAACAGATACGCAGTATTTT	CASSQDLAGGTDTQYF
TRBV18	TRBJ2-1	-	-	TGTGCCAGCTCACCGACGAGCTCTGAGCAGTTCTTC	CASSPTSSEQFF
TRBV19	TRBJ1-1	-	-	TGTGCCAGTATCGCAGCGGGTAGGGGTGAAGCTTTCTTT	CASIAAGRGEAFF
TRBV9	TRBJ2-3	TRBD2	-	TGTGCCAGCTCACTAGCGGATAGCACAGATACGCAGTATTTT	CASSLADSTDTQYF
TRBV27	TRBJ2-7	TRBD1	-	TGTGCCAGCAGTTACGTGAGTAGGACAGGCCGCGACGAGCAGTACTTC	CASSYVSRTGRDEQYF
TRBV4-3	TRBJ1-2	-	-	TGCGCCAGCAGCCAAGGGGGTCTGTACAGAGAGGGCTACACCTTC	CASSQGGLYREGYTF
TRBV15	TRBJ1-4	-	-	TGTGCCACCAGCAGAGATCTCGGACCCCGGGGGAATGAAAAACTGTTTTTT	CATSRDLGPRGNEKLFF
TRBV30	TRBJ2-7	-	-	TGTGCCTGGAGTGGACAGGTGGGGGCCTACGAGCAGTACTTC	CAWSGQVGAYEQYF
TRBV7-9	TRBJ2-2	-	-	TGTGCCAGCAGCCCTCCCGGGTGGCGGAACACCGGGGAGCTGTTTTTT	CASSPPGWRNTGELFF
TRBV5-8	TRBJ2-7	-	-	TGTGCCAGCAGCTTGGTGGGGACCCCCTACGAGCAGTACTTC	CASSLVGTPYEQYF
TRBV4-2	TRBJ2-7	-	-	TGTGCCAGCAGCCAAGCCAATTCGGACGAGCAGTACTTC	CASSQANSDEQYF
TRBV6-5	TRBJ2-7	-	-	TGTGCCAGCAACGACCGCCCGGCATCCTACGAGCAGTACTTC	CASNDRPASYEQYF
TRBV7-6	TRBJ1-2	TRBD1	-	TGTGCCAGCAGCTTAGACGGACAGGGTTTTGGCTACACCTTC	CASSLDGQGFGYTF
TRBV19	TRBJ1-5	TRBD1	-	TGTGCCAGTAGTATGCGGACAGGATCTTATAGCAATCAGCCCCAGCATTTT	CASSMRTGSYSNQPQHF
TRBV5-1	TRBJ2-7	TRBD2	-	TGCGCCAGCAGCTCAACCGGGACTAGCCTCGGCGAGCAGTACTTC	CASSSTGTSLGEQYF
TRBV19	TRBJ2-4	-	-	TGTGCCAGTAGTATTCAAGGCAGCCGATTAGCCAAAAACATTCAGTACTTC	CASSIQGSRLAKNIQYF
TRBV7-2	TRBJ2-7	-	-	TGTGCCAGCAGCTACGTCCCGGGACATCCCTACGAGCAGTACTTC	CASSYVPGHPYEQYF
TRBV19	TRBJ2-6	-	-	TGTGCCAGTAGTACAGGGTCCGGGGCCAACGTCCTGACTTTC	CASSTGSGANVLTF
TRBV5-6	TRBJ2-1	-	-	TGTGCCAGCAGCCCCATTTCTAGTAGGTACAATGAGCAGTTCTTC	CASSPISSRYNEQFF
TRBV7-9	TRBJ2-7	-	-	TGTGCCAGCACGTTTTTCACGTACGAGCAGTACTTC	CASTFFTYEQYF
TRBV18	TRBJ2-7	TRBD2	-	TGTGCCAGCTCACCACCGGGACTAGCGGGTCATCTCCACGAGCAGTACTTC	CASSPPGLAGHLHEQYF
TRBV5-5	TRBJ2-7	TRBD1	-	TGTGCCAGCAGCTGGGGACAGGGGGCGCTTTACGAGCAGTACTTC	CASSWGQGALYEQYF
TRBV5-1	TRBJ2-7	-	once	TGCGCCAGCAGCTTGGTTGGTTACGAGCAGTACTTC	CASSLVGYEQYF
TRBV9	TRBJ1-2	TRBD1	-	TGTGCCAGCAGCGTAAATCCTACAGGGGAATATGGCTACACCTTC	CASSVNPTGEYGYTF
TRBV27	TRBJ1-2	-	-	TGTGCCAGCAGTTTATCGGCCCGGGGTTTTGGCTACACCTTC	CASSLSARGFGYTF
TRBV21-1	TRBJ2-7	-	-	TGTGCCAGCAGCAAAACAGCTAGACAGGAAGCCTACGAGCAGTACTTC	CASSKTARQEAYEQYF
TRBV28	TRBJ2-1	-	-	TGTGCCAGCAGTTTACTAGCGCCAGAGTCGGAGCAGTTCTTC	CASSLLAPESEQFF
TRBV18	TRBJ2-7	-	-	TGTGCCAGCTCACGAGGGGACTTCTCCTACGAGCAGTACTTC	CASSRGDFSYEQYF
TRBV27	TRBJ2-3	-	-	TGTGCCAGCAGTTCCACCGGGACTCTCAGCACAGATACGCAGTATTTT	CASSSTGTLSTDTQYF
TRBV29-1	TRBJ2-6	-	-	TGCAGCGTGGTAGTGGGGGCCAACGTCCTGACTTTC	CSVVVGANVLTF
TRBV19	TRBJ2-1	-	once	TGTGCCAGTAGTAGCATTGCTAGGGCCGGTGAGCAGTTCTTC	CASSSIARAGEQFF
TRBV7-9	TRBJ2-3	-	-	TGTGCCAGCACCCCGTGGACCCACACAGATACGCAGTATTTT	CASTPWTHTDTQYF
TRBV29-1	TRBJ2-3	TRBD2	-	TGCAGCGTCAGTGGGGCTAGCGGGAGGGATACGCAGTATTTT	CSVSGASGRDTQYF
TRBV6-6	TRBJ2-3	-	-	TGTGCCAGCGGAGGGGGGCTGGATACGCAGTATTTT	CASGGGLDTQYF
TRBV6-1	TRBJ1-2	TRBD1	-	TGTGCCAGCAGTGTGGGCAGGGGGAACTATGGCTACACCTTC	CASSVGRGNYGYTF
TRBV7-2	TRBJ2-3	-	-	TGTGCCAGCAGCCGCGGGCGGGCAGATACGCAGTATTTT	CASSRGRADTQYF
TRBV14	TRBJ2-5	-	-	TGTGCCAGCAGCCAAGGGATCCACTCCGGGACACTCCAAGAGACCCAGTACTTC	CASSQGIHSGTLQETQYF
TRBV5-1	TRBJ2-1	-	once	TGCGCCAGCAGCTTGGAGGGCAGGGGTAGGTTCTTC	CASSLEGRGRFF
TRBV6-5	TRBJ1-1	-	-	TGTGCCAGCAGGTCCCCTGGCAGCTTGAACACTGAAGCTTTCTTT	CASRSPGSLNTEAFF
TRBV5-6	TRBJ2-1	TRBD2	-	TGTGCCAGCGGCGGGGGGAGCTCCTACAATGAGCAGTTCTTC	CASGGGSSYNEQFF
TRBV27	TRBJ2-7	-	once	TGTGCCAGCAAGCCGGAGTGGGGTTACGAGCAGTACTTC	CASKPEWGYEQYF
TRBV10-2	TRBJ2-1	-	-	TGCGCCAGCAGCGCCCGTAAAAAACTGGAGAGCTCCTACAATGAGCAGTTCTTC	CASSARKKLESSYNEQFF
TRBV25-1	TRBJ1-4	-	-	TGTGCCAGCAGTCCAACCAACCTTAATGAAAAACTGTTTTTT	CASSPTNLNEKLFF
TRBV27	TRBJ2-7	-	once	TGTGCCAGCAGTTTAGGGGCCGGGGAGCAGTACTTC	CASSLGAGEQYF